A selection of T cell receptor beta chains follows, all from one sample in a study of T cells in Graves' hyperthyroidism and ophthalmopathy. MiXCR was run by TCRdb on the multiplex PCR reads, yielding one entry per CDR3 protein. This table holds 500,000 to 650,000 distinct CDR3 sequences, over 35% found once. The sample consisted of peripheral blood or thyroid tissue (not recorded which). Source of these receptors: an adult woman with Graves' disease, either hyperthyroidism or ophthalmopathy (not recorded which). CDR3s leave out the opening cysteine and the closing phenylalanine or tryptophan.

v_call cdr3_aa
TRBV27 ASSLMGRTAEAF
TRBV19 ASSAPWNQPQH
TRBV5-1 ASSLRTGSYEQY
TRBV2 ASSERHGTPGGETQY
TRBV11-1 ASSLAPGGYGYT
TRBV14 ASSIRDSRNTEAF
TRBV10-2 ASNDRQGRDEQY
TRBV27 ASSLYRGRETQY
TRBV10-3 APGLAGEETQY
TRBV9 ASSVDKSGRSGTGELF
TRBV7-2 ASSRGEIWGNTIY
TRBV7-2 ASSYQDRGLSPLH
TRBV2 ASSVPGGYYEQY
TRBV14 ASSQDPGHQN
TRBV14 ASSQVHPWGNEQY
TRBV15 ATSRPGRSEKLF
TRBV29-1 SVAGHTGELF
TRBV20-1 SARGFTGREVTAF
TRBV7-2 ASSPRQAYGQGLT
TRBV5-4 ASSLGEYHNEQF
TRBV4-2 ASSQLAGVMETQY
TRBV20-1 SAPGAGNMETQY
TRBV10-3 AIRPTGTGGEQY
TRBV12-3/TRBV12-4 ASSSDRVYGYT
TRBV7-9 ASSPPGTGANQPQH
TRBV7-8 ASSLGPLGQGIAAYT